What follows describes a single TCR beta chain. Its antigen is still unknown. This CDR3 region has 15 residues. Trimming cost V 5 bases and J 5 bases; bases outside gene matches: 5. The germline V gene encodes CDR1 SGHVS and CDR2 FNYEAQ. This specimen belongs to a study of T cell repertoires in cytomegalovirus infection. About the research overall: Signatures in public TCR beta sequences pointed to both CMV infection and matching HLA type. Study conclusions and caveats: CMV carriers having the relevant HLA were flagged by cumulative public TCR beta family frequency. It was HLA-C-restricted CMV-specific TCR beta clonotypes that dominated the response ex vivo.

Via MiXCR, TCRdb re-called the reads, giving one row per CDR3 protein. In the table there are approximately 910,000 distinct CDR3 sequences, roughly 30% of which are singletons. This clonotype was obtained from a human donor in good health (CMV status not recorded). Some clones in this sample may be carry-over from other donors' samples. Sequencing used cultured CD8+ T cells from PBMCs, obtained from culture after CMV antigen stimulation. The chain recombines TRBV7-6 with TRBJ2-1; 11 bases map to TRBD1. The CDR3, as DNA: TGTGCCAGCAGCCCAAGGACAGGGGGCCACAATGAGCAGTTCTTC. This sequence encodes CASSPRTGGHNEQFF.